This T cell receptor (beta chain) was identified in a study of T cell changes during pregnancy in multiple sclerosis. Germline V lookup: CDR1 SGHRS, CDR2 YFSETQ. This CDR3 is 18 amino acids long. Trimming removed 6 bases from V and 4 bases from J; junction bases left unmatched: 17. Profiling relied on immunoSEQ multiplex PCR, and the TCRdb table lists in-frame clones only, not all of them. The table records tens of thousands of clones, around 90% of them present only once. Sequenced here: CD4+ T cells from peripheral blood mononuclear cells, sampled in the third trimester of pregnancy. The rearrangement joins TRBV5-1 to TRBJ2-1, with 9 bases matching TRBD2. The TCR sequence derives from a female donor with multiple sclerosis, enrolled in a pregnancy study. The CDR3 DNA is TGCGCCAGCACCCGCGACGGAGCCCTAGCGGGAACATACAATGAGCAGTTCTTC. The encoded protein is CASTRDGALAGTYNEQFF.